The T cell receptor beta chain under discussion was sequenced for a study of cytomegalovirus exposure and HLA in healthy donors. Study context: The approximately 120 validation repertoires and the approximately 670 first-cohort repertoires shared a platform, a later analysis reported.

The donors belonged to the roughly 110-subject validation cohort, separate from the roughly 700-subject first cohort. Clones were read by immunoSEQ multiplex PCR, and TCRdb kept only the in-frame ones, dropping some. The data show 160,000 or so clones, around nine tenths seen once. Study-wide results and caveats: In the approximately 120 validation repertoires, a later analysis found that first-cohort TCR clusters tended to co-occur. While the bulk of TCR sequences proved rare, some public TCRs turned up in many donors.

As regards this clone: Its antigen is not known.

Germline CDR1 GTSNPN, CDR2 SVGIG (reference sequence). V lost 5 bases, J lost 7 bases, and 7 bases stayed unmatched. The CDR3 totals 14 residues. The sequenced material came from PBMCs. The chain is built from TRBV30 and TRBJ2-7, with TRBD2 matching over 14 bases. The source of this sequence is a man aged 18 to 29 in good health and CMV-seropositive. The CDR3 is CAWGLAGGEGEQYF. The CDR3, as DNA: TGTGCCTGGGGACTAGCGGGGGGAGAAGGAGAGCAGTACTTC.